These 28 T cell receptor beta chains share one sample of origin, sequenced in a study of T-cell memory formation after mild COVID-19 (dated by TCRdb to 2020 to 2022). Receptors were amplified or captured by 5' RACE. The data were produced on an Illumina NovaSeq 6000. TCRdb reworked the public reads: Q25 trimming with fastp, MiXCR clone assembly, productive beta chains retained. Rows with one shared CDR3 protein collapse into an entry with the most common genes and DNA. Within this sample are under 300,000 distinct CDR3 sequences, with 7% to 10% of them counted one time only. Approximately 22% of the sample is held by the ten biggest clonotypes. Sequenced sample: PBMCs or a T cell subset sorted from them (not recorded which). Every receptor here comes from a man aged 18 to 30 who had mild COVID-19 (a few samples of this study predate the infection). The sample titles of this study are shuffled in the database, so cell type and time point are left out; the donor was told from shared clones.

The chain carries TRBV4-1 and TRBJ2-5; TRBD2 is a possible D gene (6 bases). V lost 4 bases and J lost 2, with 14 bases in between. CDR3 length equals 15 residues. Germline V gene data show CDR1 as MGHRA and CDR2 as YSYEKL. CDR3 DNA sequence: TGCGCCAGCAGCCCCCCGGTGGGGGGTCAAGAGACCCAGTACTTC. It is translated as CASSPPVGGQETQYF.

This clonotype was detected a few times. This chain uses TRBV12-3 or TRBV12-4 with TRBJ1-6; perhaps TRBD1 as D (6 bases). The CDR3 contains 17 residues. V lost 3 bases and J 4 bases, leaving 16 bases between the germline ends. This chain's CDR3 is CASSLEGRDNYNSPLHF. CDR3 bases: TGTGCCAGCAGTTTGGAGGGTCGGGACAATTATAATTCACCCCTCCACTTT.

Many counts were recorded for this clonotype. The chain uses TRBV12-3 or TRBV12-4 and TRBJ2-7, with D possibly being TRBD1 or TRBD2 (6 bases each). V was pared by 3 bases and J by 5 bases, with 20 bases between. The CDR3 is 16 amino acids. CDR3 nucleotide sequence: TGTGCCAGCAGTTTCTTGTCGGGGGCCCCCCCGCACGAGCAGTACTTC. Translated, it gives CASSFLSGAPPHEQYF.

This clonotype showed up just a few times. The chain recombines TRBV27 with TRBJ1-1, with no clear D. Trimming left V 6 bases short and J 0 bases short, with 8 bases between. This CDR3 contains 13 residues. Germline-derived CDR1 and CDR2 are MNHEY and SMNVEV (reference sequence). CDR3 protein: CASSWVMNTEAFF. CDR3 bases: TGTGCCAGCAGCTGGGTTATGAACACTGAAGCTTTCTTT.

The V and J genes are TRBV6-1 and TRBJ1-2; 8 nucleotides match TRBD1. The germline V gene has CDR1 MNHNS and CDR2 SASEGT. The V and J ends lost 3 bases and 3 bases, in that order; junction bases with no gene match: 3. The CDR3 is 14 amino acids. The DNA for the CDR3 is TGTGCCAGCAGTGACAGGGGGCGCGACTATGGCTACACCTTC. It specifies CASSDRGRDYGYTF.

In this sample, this clonotype turned up a few times. The chain combines TRBV5-1 with TRBJ2-2; no definite D call. From germline, CDR1 is SGHRS and CDR2 YFSETQ. CDR3 size: 13 residues. Trimming removed 5 bases at V and 7 bases at J, with 12 bases between. The CDR3 is CASSLARNGELFF. CDR3 sequence (DNA): TGCGCCAGCAGTTTAGCAAGGAACGGGGAGCTGTTTTTT.

This clonotype was picked up a small number of times. The rearrangement joins TRBV5-1 to TRBJ2-3; no clear D gene. V was pared by 0 bases and J by 0 bases, with 5 bases between. Looked up from germline, CDR1 is SGHRS and CDR2 is YFSETQ. The length of the CDR3 is 14 residues. In DNA form, the CDR3 reads TGCGCCAGCAGCTTGGAACAGAGCACAGATACGCAGTATTTT. This gives the protein CASSLEQSTDTQYF.

The V and J genes are TRBV7-3 and TRBJ2-2; D is ambiguous. Per the germline V gene, CDR1 is SGHTA and CDR2 is FQGTGA. V was cut by 5 bases and J by 7 bases, with 11 bases left in between. This CDR3 comprises 13 residues. The CDR3 DNA reads TGTGCCAGCAGCCTAGGCCAGATCGGGGAGCTGTTTTTT. It encodes CASSLGQIGELFF.

This clonotype was detected only once. The rearrangement links TRBV5-5 to TRBJ2-7; D call uncertain. The CDR3 contains 14 residues. Deletions cut 1 base from V and 6 bases from J, with 14 bases between. From germline, CDR1 is SGHKS and CDR2 YYEKEE (reference sequence). The CDR3 region has the DNA TGTGCCAGCAGCTTGTGGTCCGGCGTATCCGAGCAGTACGTC. It translates to CASSLWSGVSEQYV.

The gene calls are TRBV28 and TRBJ1-4, with unresolved D. The V end lost 6 bases, the J end lost 7 bases, and 9 bases lay between the germline ends. This CDR3 region has 12 residues. The germline gives CDR1 MDHEN, CDR2 SYDVKM. The CDR3 DNA sequence: TGTGCCAGCAGCTCGAGTGGTGAAAAACTGTTTTTT. Protein sequence: CASSSSGEKLFF.

The gene calls are TRBV4-2 and TRBJ2-5; 10 bases are a match to TRBD2. The CDR3 runs to 16 residues. The germline CDR1 and CDR2 sequences are LGHNA and YNFKEQ. V was pared by 0 bases and J by 7 bases, with 8 bases of the junction left unmatched. CDR3 nucleotides: TGTGCCAGCAGCCAAGATCTGGTAGCGGGGGGAGGGACCCAGTACTTC. This codes for CASSQDLVAGGGTQYF.

This clonotype came up a few times. The chain joins TRBV2 to TRBJ2-5; D gene unclear. Germline values: CDR1 SNHLY, CDR2 FYNNEI. The CDR3 spans 12 residues. The V and J ends lost 4 bases and 5 bases respectively, with 8 bases between them. For the CDR3, the DNA is TGTGCCAGCAGTGGTCGCTCGGAGACCCAGTACTTC. This codes for CASSGRSETQYF.

The CDR3 region has the DNA TGCGCCAGTACCAGGGAATCGGGTGAGCAGTACTTC. This translates into CASTRESGEQYF. The rearrangement uses TRBV5-1 and TRBJ2-7; possibly TRBD1 for D (5 bases). This CDR3 is 12 amino acids long. Per the germline V gene, CDR1 is SGHRS and CDR2 is YFSETQ. V lost 8 bases, J lost 7 bases, and 16 bases lay in between.

The CDR3 region has the DNA TGTGCCAGCACGCCAGCGGGGGGGCCGGTAGATACGCAGTATTTT. Amino acid sequence: CASTPAGGPVDTQYF. This chain links TRBV7-9 with TRBJ2-3, with 10 positions matching TRBD2. The CDR3 length is 15 residues. CDR1 is SEHNR and CDR2 is FQNEAQ in the germline V gene (reference sequence). V shed 7 bases, J shed 5 bases, and the junction held 9 bases outside the gene matches.

In its sample, this clonotype was seen a few times. The chain carries TRBV7-6 and TRBJ2-5; no definite D call. This CDR3 region has 14 residues. From germline, CDR1 is SGHVS and CDR2 FNYEAQ. V gave up 2 bases and J gave up 0 bases, with 7 bases separating them. The CDR3 DNA reads as TGTGCCAGCAGCTTAACAGTTAACCAAGAGACCCAGTACTTC. Translation: CASSLTVNQETQYF.

This clonotype was found a few times. The V and J genes are TRBV20-1 and TRBJ1-1; D not resolved. This CDR3 is built from 14 residues. Germline-derived CDR1 and CDR2 are DFQATT and SNEGSKA (reference sequence). V was clipped by 4 bases and J by 8 bases, with 20 bases between them. The CDR3 here is CSAMGRTGLPEAFF. CDR3 coding DNA: TGCAGTGCTATGGGCAGGACGGGCCTCCCGGAAGCTTTCTTT.

This clonotype was seen a few times. V is TRBV29-1 and J is TRBJ2-7, with 9 positions matching TRBD1. Per germline, CDR1 SQVTM and CDR2 ANQGSEA. The CDR3 extends over 13 amino acids. Losses at the gene ends were 4 bases for V and 5 bases for J; bases not matched to a gene: 6. In DNA, the CDR3 is TGCAGCGTTGGGAAACAGGGGGCTAACGAGCAGTACTTC. Translated, it gives CSVGKQGANEQYF.

The genes are TRBV20-1 and TRBJ2-7, with D unclear. Germline V gives CDR1 DFQATT, CDR2 SNEGSKA (reference sequence). The V end lost 1 base, the J end lost 7 bases, and 8 bases lay between the germline ends. There are 11 residues in the CDR3. The DNA for the CDR3 is TGCAGTGCTAGAGCGCCGCCTGAGCAGTACTTC. Translated, it gives CSARAPPEQYF.

This clonotype has more than one count but fewer than ten. V and J are TRBV9 and TRBJ2-5; weak D call: TRBD2 (5 bases). Germline V CDR1 and CDR2: SGDLS, YYNGEE. Trimming removed 1 base at V and 5 bases at J, with 12 bases between. The length of the CDR3 is 14 residues. The CDR3 protein is CASSVTGSPETQYF. In DNA form, the CDR3 reads TGTGCCAGCAGCGTAACGGGGAGTCCCGAGACCCAGTACTTC.

In this sample, this clonotype turned up many times. The chain is built from TRBV7-6 and TRBJ1-1; the D gene is possibly TRBD1 (5 bases). The germline CDR1 and CDR2 sequences are SGHVS and FNYEAQ. The CDR3 is 12 residues long. Trimming took off 5 bases at V and 11 bases at J, with 15 bases between the two ends. The CDR3 sequence is CASSLNGAEAFF. The CDR3 coding sequence is TGTGCCAGCAGCCTAAACGGGGCGGAGGCTTTCTTT.

This clonotype was seen more than once but under ten times. This chain uses TRBV7-2 with TRBJ2-3; D uncertain. CDR3 length: 16 amino acids. From germline, CDR1 is SGHTA and CDR2 FQGNSA. Trimming took off 1 base at V and 4 bases at J, with 15 bases between the two ends. Here the CDR3 reads CASSLGRLSLSDTQYF. In DNA form, the CDR3 reads TGTGCCAGCAGCTTAGGAAGGCTCAGCCTTTCAGATACGCAGTATTTT.

Many counts were recorded for this clonotype. The gene calls are TRBV20-1 and TRBJ1-2, with D uncertain. V shed 3 bases and J shed 1 base, with 9 bases lying between them. This CDR3 contains 13 residues. From germline, CDR1 is DFQATT and CDR2 SNEGSKA (reference sequence). The CDR3 reads CSAREPLNYGYTF. CDR3 sequence (DNA): TGCAGTGCTAGGGAGCCCCTTAACTATGGCTACACCTTC.

This sequence joins TRBV9 and TRBJ2-3; no definite D call. V was shortened by 6 bases and J by 4 bases, with 18 bases between the two germline ends. This CDR3 contains 15 residues. The germline V gene encodes CDR1 SGDLS and CDR2 YYNGEE. The DNA for the CDR3 is TGTGCCAGCACCCGAGAAGGACCCCAGGCAGATACGCAGTATTTT. It is translated as CASTREGPQADTQYF.

The chain combines TRBV15 with TRBJ2-5, with 8 bases fitting TRBD1. Germline CDR1 is LNHNV and CDR2 is YYDKDF (reference sequence). This CDR3 has 13 residues. Trimming removed 4 bases from V and 7 bases from J; junction bases left unmatched: 5. The chain's CDR3 is CATSTDRETTQYF. The CDR3 region has the DNA TGTGCCACCAGCACGGACAGGGAAACGACCCAGTACTTC.

The chain combines TRBV7-2 with TRBJ2-5; 8 bases agree with TRBD2. From germline, CDR1 is SGHTA and CDR2 FQGNSA. Trimming at V came to 5 bases and at J to 5 bases, leaving 7 bases not matched to a gene. The CDR3 is 14 residues long. The CDR3 nucleotides are TGTGCCAGCAGCCGCGGGGCGGGGGGCGAGACCCAGTACTTC. It specifies CASSRGAGGETQYF.

There are many counts of this clonotype. The rearrangement joins TRBV5-1 to TRBJ2-6, with TRBD1 matching over 7 bases. J was trimmed by 8 bases and V by 3 bases; bases with no gene match: 5. The length of the CDR3 is 14 residues. Looked up from germline, CDR1 is SGHRS and CDR2 is YFSETQ. The CDR3 nucleotides are TGCGCCAGCAGCTCCCGGGACAGCACCAACGTCCTGACTTTC. Translation gives CASSSRDSTNVLTF.

This clonotype was seen only a few times. V gene TRBV12-3 or TRBV12-4 combines with J gene TRBJ2-2, with 12 bases that match TRBD2. This CDR3 contains 15 residues. The V gene end was trimmed by 3 bases and the J gene end by 7 bases; junction bases not matched to a gene: 3. CDR3: CASSFTSGGFGELFF. In DNA form, the CDR3 reads TGTGCCAGCAGTTTTACTAGCGGGGGGTTCGGGGAGCTGTTTTTT.

There are a few counts of this clonotype. The chain uses TRBV7-3 and TRBJ2-3; 7 bases are shared with TRBD2. J was trimmed by 0 bases and V by 5 bases; bases with no gene match: 8. CDR1 is SGHTA, CDR2 FQGTGA, per germline. The CDR3 runs 16 residues. CDR3 DNA: TGTGCCAGCAGCCAAGGAGGCGGGGGAAGCACAGATACGCAGTATTTT. It encodes CASSQGGGGSTDTQYF.